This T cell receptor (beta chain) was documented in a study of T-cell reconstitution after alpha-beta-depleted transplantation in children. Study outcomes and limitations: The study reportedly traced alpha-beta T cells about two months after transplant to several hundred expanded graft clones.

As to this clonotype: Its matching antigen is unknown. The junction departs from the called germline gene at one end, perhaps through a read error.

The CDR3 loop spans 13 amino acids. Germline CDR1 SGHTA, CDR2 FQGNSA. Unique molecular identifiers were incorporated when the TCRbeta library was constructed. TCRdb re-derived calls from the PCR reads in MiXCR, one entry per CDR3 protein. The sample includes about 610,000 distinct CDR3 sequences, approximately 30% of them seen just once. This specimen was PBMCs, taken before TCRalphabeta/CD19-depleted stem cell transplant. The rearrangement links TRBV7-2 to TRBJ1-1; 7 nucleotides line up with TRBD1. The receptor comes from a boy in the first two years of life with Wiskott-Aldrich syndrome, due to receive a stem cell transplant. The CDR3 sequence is CASSLEGARSEAF. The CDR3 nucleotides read TGTGCCAGCAGCTTGGAGGGGGCCCGGTCTGAAGCTTTT.